These 24 T cell receptor beta chains were all obtained from the same sample, sequenced in a study of blood T cell repertoires in COVID-19. The table came from immunoSEQ multiplex PCR; TCRdb's copy has only in-frame clones and leaves some out. Seen here are about 81,000 clones, 88% observed once, and the top ten hold 4% to 5.5%. The sequenced sample was peripheral blood. Source of these receptors: a woman older than 75 with acute or convalescent COVID-19.

The chain joins TRBV27 to TRBJ2-7; 7 nucleotides line up with TRBD2. Looked up from germline, CDR1 is MNHEY and CDR2 is SMNVEV (reference sequence). With V trimmed by 6 bases and J by 5 bases, 10 bases remained unmatched. This CDR3 is built from 14 residues. CDR3 region: CASSLKRDSNEQYF. The CDR3 bases are TGTGCCAGCAGCCTCAAGCGGGATTCCAACGAGCAGTACTTC.

V gene TRBV3-1 (or the pseudogene TRBV3-2) combines with J gene TRBJ1-2; a possible D gene is TRBD1 (5 bases). The CDR3 consists of 15 residues. Deletions cut 6 bases from V and 4 bases from J, with 18 bases between. CDR1 is LGHDT, CDR2 YNNKEL, per germline (reference sequence). The chain's CDR3 is CASSLGTLSGYGYTF. The CDR3 nucleotides read TGTGCCAGCAGTCTCGGGACTCTAAGCGGCTATGGCTACACCTTC.

The chain couples TRBV7-9 to TRBJ2-5, with 8 positions matching TRBD1. The V gene's germline CDR1 is SEHNR and CDR2 FQNEAQ (reference sequence). This CDR3 has 17 amino acids. J lost 0 bases, V lost 0 bases, and 6 bases had no gene match. CDR3 DNA sequence: TGTGCCAGCAGCTTAGCGCTAAGGACAGGGAACCAAGAGACCCAGTACTTC. Encoded protein: CASSLALRTGNQETQYF. The full variable domain, rest sourced from reference TRBV7-9 and TRBJ2-5, is DTGVSQNPRHKITKRGQNVTFRCDPISEHNRLYWYRQTLGQGPEFLTYFQNEAQLEKSRLLSDRFSAERPKGSFSTLEIQRTEQGDSAMYLCASSLALRTGNQETQYFGPGTRLLVL.

The genes are TRBV30 and TRBJ1-5; a possible D gene is TRBD1 (5 bases). Germline CDR1 and CDR2: GTSNPN and SVGIG (reference sequence). The ends were cut back, 5 bases at V and 3 bases at J, with 14 bases in the middle. This CDR3 is built from 14 residues. The CDR3 region has the DNA TGTGCCTGGGCTAGGGGCCATCTCAATCAGCCCCAGCATTTT. Protein product: CAWARGHLNQPQHF.

The chain carries TRBV5-4 and TRBJ2-7; D uncertain. The ends were cut back, 4 bases at V and 2 bases at J, with 16 bases in the middle. The CDR3 has 15 residues. Germline CDR1 and CDR2: SGHNT and YYREEE (reference sequence). CDR3 sequence reads: CASSPDPTPTYEQYF. CDR3 coding DNA: TGTGCCAGCAGCCCTGATCCTACCCCCACCTACGAGCAGTACTTC.

The gene calls are TRBV7-2 and TRBJ2-2, with TRBD1 matching 9 bases. CDR3 length: 16 amino acids. V trimming: 2 bases; J trimming: 4 bases; junction bases outside the gene matches: 5. Germline lookup yields CDR1 SGHTA and CDR2 FQGNSA. CDR3 nucleotides: TGTGCCAGCAGCTTATTTCCACAGGGGGCCACCGGGGAGCTGTTTTTT. Its protein product is CASSLFPQGATGELFF.

J is TRBJ2-5 and V is TRBV18, with D unresolved. Germline lookup yields CDR1 KGHSH and CDR2 LQKENI. There are 13 residues in the CDR3. V was trimmed by 1 base and J by 3 bases, leaving 6 bases between them. This CDR3 is CASSPRLEETQYF. For the CDR3, the DNA is TGTGCCAGCTCACCACGTCTAGAAGAGACCCAGTACTTC.

The chain combines TRBV11-2 with TRBJ1-6, with D hard to call. V was clipped by 6 bases and J by 6 bases, with 15 bases between them. Germline CDR1 is SGHAT and CDR2 is FQNNGV. CDR3 size: 15 residues. CDR3 nucleotide sequence: TGTGCCAGCAGTTCAGGCCCCGGAGGTAATTCACCCCTCCACTTT. Protein sequence: CASSSGPGGNSPLHF.

The gene calls are TRBV19 and TRBJ1-3; no definite D call. This CDR3 comprises 13 residues. Germline values: CDR1 LNHDA, CDR2 SQIVND (reference sequence). The V gene lost 3 bases and the J gene lost 3 bases, with 6 bases spanning the gap. CDR3 sequence (DNA): TGTGCCAGTAGTATGTCGGTTGGAAACACCATATATTTT. This gives the protein CASSMSVGNTIYF. Complete variable domain (other parts from reference TRBV19 and TRBJ1-3): DGGITQSPKYLFRKEGQNVTLSCEQNLNHDAMYWYRQDPGQGLRLIYYSQIVNDFQKGDIAEGYSVSREKKESFPLTVTSAQKNPTAFYLCASSMSVGNTIYFGEGSWLTVV.

The chain recombines TRBV6-4 with TRBJ2-3, with D possibly matching TRBD1 (6 bases). Germline lookup yields CDR1 MRHNA and CDR2 SNTAGT. Trimming stripped 2 bases from V and 6 bases from J, with 9 bases between. CDR3 length equals 13 residues. CDR3 bases: TGTGCCAGCAGTGACATAAGGGGGGATACGCAGTATTTT. Encoded protein: CASSDIRGDTQYF.

This clone was counted once. The chain employs TRBV6-5 and TRBJ1-2, with 8 bases aligning to TRBD1. The CDR3 sequence is 15 residues long. Germline V gives CDR1 MNHEY, CDR2 SVGAGI. J was trimmed by 4 bases and V by 7 bases; bases with no gene match: 11. This CDR3 reads CASMHRGGAIYGYTF. CDR3 bases: TGTGCCAGCATGCACAGGGGGGGCGCGATCTATGGCTACACCTTC.

The V and J genes are TRBV19 and TRBJ1-5, with a weak D call TRBD1 (6 bases). CDR1 LNHDA and CDR2 SQIVND come from the germline V gene (reference sequence). Trimming shortened V by 6 bases and J by 2 bases, and 17 bases separated the two germline ends. CDR3 length: 16 amino acids. The CDR3 DNA reads as TGTGCCAGTAGGGTTGGCGGGGGCTCGGGCAATCAGCCCCAGCATTTT. Translation: CASRVGGGSGNQPQHF.

This clone has a single count. The chain has TRBV5-4 and TRBJ1-6; the D gene is possibly TRBD1 (5 bases). The CDR3 spans 14 residues. Germline V gene lookup returns CDR1 SGHNT and CDR2 YYREEE (reference sequence). V lost 0 bases and J lost 11, with 12 bases in between. The CDR3 sequence: CASSLAGQPAPLHF. Here the CDR3 DNA reads TGTGCCAGCAGCTTGGCCGGACAACCAGCACCCCTCCACTTT.

The count of this clone is one. The chain is built from TRBV6-5 and TRBJ1-1; 10 bases line up with TRBD1. The CDR3 totals 13 residues. Germline V gene lookup returns CDR1 MNHEY and CDR2 SVGAGI. J gave up 6 bases and V 6 bases, and 4 bases lay outside the gene matches. The CDR3 here is CASRTGGKSEAFF. Here the CDR3 DNA reads TGTGCCAGCAGGACAGGGGGCAAATCTGAAGCTTTCTTT.

This rearrangement joins TRBV30 to TRBJ1-1; 10 nucleotides line up with TRBD1. The V gene end was trimmed by 2 bases and the J gene end by 3 bases; junction bases not matched to a gene: 9. Germline loops: CDR1 GTSNPN, CDR2 SVGIG (reference sequence). The CDR3 contains 16 residues. In DNA, the CDR3 is TGTGCCTGGAGTTTTGGGTTAGGGACAGGGGACACTGAAGCTTTCTTT. It is translated as CAWSFGLGTGDTEAFF. Full variable domain (missing parts from reference TRBV30 and TRBJ1-1): SQTIHQWPATLVQPVGSPLSLECTVEGTSNPNLYWYRQAAGRGLQLLFYSVGIGQISSEVPQNLSASRPQDRQFILSSKKLLLSDSGFYLCAWSFGLGTGDTEAFFGQGTRLTVV.

The chain is built from TRBV30 and TRBJ2-7; D is unclear. The germline V gene encodes CDR1 GTSNPN and CDR2 SVGIG (reference sequence). This CDR3 contains 12 residues. The germline V and J ends were trimmed by 2 bases and 0 bases, with 5 bases remaining between them. CDR3 bases: TGTGCCTGGAGTCATAGCTCCTACGAGCAGTACTTC. Translation: CAWSHSSYEQYF.

This clone was found a few times. The V call is TRBV6-5, the J call TRBJ1-6; TRBD1 is a possible D gene (6 bases). CDR3 size: 15 residues. V was cut by 5 bases and J by 9 bases, with 17 bases left in between. CDR1 is MNHEY and CDR2 is SVGAGI in the germline V gene. The CDR3 coding sequence is TGTGCCAGCAGTCCGACAGGAGAACACGGTTCACCCCTCCACTTT. The encoded protein is CASSPTGEHGSPLHF.

V gene TRBV7-2 combines with J gene TRBJ2-1, with TRBD2 matching 9 bases. CDR3 size: 14 residues. V shed 3 bases and J 6 bases; nucleotides not matched to a gene: 3. Germline CDR1 reads SGHTA; CDR2 reads FQGNSA. CDR3 loop: CASSFSAGGNEQFF. DNA of the CDR3: TGTGCCAGCAGCTTCTCAGCGGGAGGCAATGAGCAGTTCTTC.

The chain combines TRBV11-2 with TRBJ2-7; D ambiguous. Trimming took off 1 base at V and 1 base at J, with 11 bases between the two ends. The germline V gene encodes CDR1 SGHAT and CDR2 FQNNGV. The CDR3 runs to 15 residues. CDR3 nucleotide sequence: TGTGCCAGCAGCTTAGGACATACCGGATCCTACGAGCAGTACTTC. Its protein product is CASSLGHTGSYEQYF.

J is TRBJ2-2 and V is TRBV19; 7 nucleotides match TRBD1. This CDR3 is 15 amino acids long. Trimming removed 7 bases from V and 0 bases from J; junction bases left unmatched: 5. CDR1 is LNHDA, CDR2 SQIVND, per germline (reference sequence). CDR3 in DNA: TGTGCCAGTATCACGACAGGGTCGAACACCGGGGAGCTGTTTTTT. Amino acids: CASITTGSNTGELFF.

This chain connects TRBV29-1 to TRBJ1-2; 8 nucleotides agree with TRBD1. Germline V CDR1 and CDR2: SQVTM, ANQGSEA. This CDR3 region has 12 residues. V was clipped by 2 bases and J by 5 bases; unmatched bases: 1. The CDR3 is CSVENRGYGYTF. CDR3 sequence (DNA): TGCAGCGTTGAAAACAGGGGGTATGGCTACACCTTC. The full variable domain, completed using reference TRBV29-1 and TRBJ1-2, is SAVISQKPSRDICQRGTSLTIQCQVDSQVTMMFWYRQQPGQSLTLIATANQGSEATYESGFVIDKFPISRPNLTFSTLTVSNMSPEDSSIYLCSVENRGYGYTFGSGTRLTVV.

The chain couples TRBV3-1 (or the pseudogene TRBV3-2) to TRBJ1-1, with a possible D match to TRBD1 (5 bases). V gave up 2 bases and J gave up 2 bases, with 9 bases separating them. CDR1 is LGHDT, CDR2 YNNKEL, per germline (reference sequence). The CDR3 totals 14 residues. The CDR3 is CASSQSRANTEAFF. DNA of the CDR3: TGTGCCAGCAGCCAATCCAGGGCAAACACTGAAGCTTTCTTT.

The V call is TRBV6-5, the J call TRBJ2-2; possibly TRBD1 for D (7 bases). The CDR3 is 15 residues long. V lost 8 bases to trimming and J lost 5 bases, with 18 bases between them. CDR1 MNHEY and CDR2 SVGAGI come from the germline V gene. The CDR3 spells CASSPPQGGTGELFF. CDR3 DNA sequence: TGTGCCAGCTCCCCGCCTCAGGGGGGAACCGGGGAGCTGTTTTTT.

J is TRBJ2-4 and V is TRBV19; D gene uncertain. This CDR3 region has 14 residues. Trimming removed 2 bases from V and 0 bases from J, with 5 bases in between. CDR1 and CDR2 from the germline V gene are LNHDA and SQIVND (reference sequence). For the CDR3, the DNA is TGTGCCAGTAGTATACCAGTAGCCAAAAACATTCAGTACTTC. Amino acid sequence: CASSIPVAKNIQYF.